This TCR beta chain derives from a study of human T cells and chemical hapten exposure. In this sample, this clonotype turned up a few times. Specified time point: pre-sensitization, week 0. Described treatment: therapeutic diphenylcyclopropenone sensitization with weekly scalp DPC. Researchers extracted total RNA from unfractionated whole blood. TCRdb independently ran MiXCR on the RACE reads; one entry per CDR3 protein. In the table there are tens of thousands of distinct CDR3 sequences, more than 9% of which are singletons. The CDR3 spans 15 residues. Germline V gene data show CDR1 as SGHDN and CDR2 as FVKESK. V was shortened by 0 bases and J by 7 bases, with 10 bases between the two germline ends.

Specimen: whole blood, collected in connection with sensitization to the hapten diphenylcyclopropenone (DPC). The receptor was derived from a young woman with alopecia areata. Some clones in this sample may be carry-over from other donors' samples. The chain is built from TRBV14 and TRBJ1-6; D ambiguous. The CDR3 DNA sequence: TGTGCCAGCAGCCAAGATCGGAGGCAAAATTCACCCCTCCACTTT. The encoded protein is CASSQDRRQNSPLHF.